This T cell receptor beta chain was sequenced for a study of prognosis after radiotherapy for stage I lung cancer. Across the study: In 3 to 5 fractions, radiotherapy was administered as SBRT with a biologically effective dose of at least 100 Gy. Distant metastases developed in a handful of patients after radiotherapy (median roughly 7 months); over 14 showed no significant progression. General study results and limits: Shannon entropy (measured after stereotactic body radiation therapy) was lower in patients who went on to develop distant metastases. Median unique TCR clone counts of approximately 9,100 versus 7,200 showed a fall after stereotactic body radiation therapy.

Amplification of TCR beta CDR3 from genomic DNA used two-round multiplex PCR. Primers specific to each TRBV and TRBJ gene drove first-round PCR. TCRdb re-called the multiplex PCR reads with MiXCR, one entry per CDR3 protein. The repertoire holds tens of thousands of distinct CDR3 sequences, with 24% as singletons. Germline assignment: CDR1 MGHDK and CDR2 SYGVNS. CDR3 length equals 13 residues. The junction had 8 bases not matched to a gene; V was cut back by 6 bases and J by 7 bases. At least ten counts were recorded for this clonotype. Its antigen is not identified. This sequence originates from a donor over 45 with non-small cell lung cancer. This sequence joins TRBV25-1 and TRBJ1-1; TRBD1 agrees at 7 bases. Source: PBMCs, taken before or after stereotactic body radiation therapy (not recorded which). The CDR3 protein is CASREGARFEAFF. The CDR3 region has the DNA TGTGCCAGCAGGGAGGGGGCGCGGTTTGAAGCTTTCTTT.